Shown below are 3 T cell receptor beta chains from a single sample sequenced in a study of T cell responses to AZD1222 COVID-19 vaccine. Using immunoSEQ multiplex PCR, the repertoire was profiled, and TCRdb retains in-frame clones only, with some absent. The sample lists 150,000 to 180,000 clones, roughly 90% occurring once. Material: peripheral blood, obtained on day 0 of AZD1222 vaccination. The receptors stem from an adult in good health.

The DNA for the CDR3 is TGCGCCAGCAGTGAGTCGGACAGACCCTACGAGCAGTACTTC. Encoded protein: CASSESDRPYEQYF. V and J are TRBV10-2 and TRBJ2-7; D may be TRBD1 (6 bases). Between the trimmed V and J ends, which lost 0 bases and 2 bases, there was a span of 8 bases. The germline V gene encodes CDR1 WSHSY and CDR2 SAAADI. The CDR3 is made up of 14 amino acids.

CDR3 sequence: CASSQGDSFTYEQYF. The CDR3 DNA is TGCGCCAGCAGCCAAGGGGACAGCTTCACCTACGAGCAGTACTTC. The genes are TRBV5-1 and TRBJ2-7; TRBD1 matches at 7 bases. This CDR3 is 15 amino acids long. Germline CDR1 SGHRS, CDR2 YFSETQ. J lost 2 bases, V lost 4 bases, and 9 bases had no gene match.

The chain combines TRBV3-1 (or the pseudogene TRBV3-2) with TRBJ1-2, with D hard to call. Germline CDR1 is LGHDT and CDR2 is YNNKEL (reference sequence). Trimming stripped 0 bases from V and 4 bases from J, with 6 bases between. There are 13 residues in the CDR3. The CDR3 DNA is TGTGCCAGCAGCCAAGACAGTTCCTATGGCTACACCTTC. It specifies CASSQDSSYGYTF.